This T cell receptor (beta chain) is from a study of T-cell reconstitution after alpha-beta-depleted transplantation in children (dated by TCRdb to between 2015 and 2016). In terms of the full investigation: The study quantitatively tracked T-cell immune reconstitution after TCRalphabeta/CD19-depleted allogeneic hematopoietic cell transplantation in children using TCR repertoire profiling.

The CDR1 and CDR2 encoded by the germline V gene (reference sequence) are MNHEY and SMNVEV. V is clipped by 5 bases and J by 5 bases, and the sequence between their germline boundaries is 17 bases long. From the cysteine through the phenylalanine, the CDR3 covers 15 amino acids. Of the read, only the CDR3 DNA is kept; its 45 bases are in frame from base 1. Ten or more counts support this clonotype. Its specific antigen is unknown. The record has no base qualities; no much larger clone is one base away. Libraries were built with PCR. TCRdb names Illumina HiSeq 2500 as the instrument used. TCR libraries were prepared with molecular barcoding, using unique molecular identifiers to normalize TCRbeta repertoire quantification. TCRdb redid the processing of the public reads, applying fastp at Q25 and MiXCR, and retained in-frame beta chains. Rows are unified per CDR3 protein, each entry keeping the most common DNA and genes. In this sample the table shows 210,000 or so distinct CDR3 sequences, approximately 10% of which occur a single time. The ten largest clonotypes hold approximately 6.6% of the sample.

The starting material was PBMCs from the stem cell graft donor, obtained from the stem cell graft. In this chain, TRBV27 is recombined with TRBJ2-3; TRBD2 might be the D gene, on 5 matching bases. The clonotype comes from a human donor who donated a stem cell graft to a child with acute lymphoblastic leukemia. The bases read TGTGCCAGCAGTCATGTTGAGCGGAGAATAGATACGCAGTATTTT. The translation is CASSHVERRIDTQYF.